The rows below give T cell receptor beta chains drawn from one sample of a study of OX40 agonist ivuxolimab in advanced cancers. Repertoires were generated with immunoSEQ multiplex PCR, while TCRdb's copy carries only in-frame clones and drops some. The sample has about 94,000 clones, over 75% seen once; the top ten hold under 0.35%. Sample: CD4+ or CD8+ T cells sorted from blood, taken in a trial of the OX40 agonist ivuxolimab. The receptors originated from an adult with an advanced solid tumor such as melanoma, head and neck, liver or kidney cancer. The CDR3 runs from the conserved cysteine through the conserved F or W. The D gene is left open where the match is weak. Rows may omit the clone size; those that give it use once, few, many or a size class.

d_call: NA; clone_size: NA; j_call: TRBJ2-7; v_call: TRBV5-6; cdr3_aa: CASSVEGHRGGSYEQYF; cdr3_nt: TGTGCCAGCAGCGTGGAGGGGCACAGGGGGGGCTCCTACGAGCAGTACTTC
d_call: NA; clone_size: NA; j_call: TRBJ1-2; v_call: TRBV28; cdr3_aa: CASRPGQSGGYTF; cdr3_nt: TGTGCCAGCAGGCCAGGACAGTCAGGAGGCTACACCTTC
d_call: TRBD1; clone_size: NA; j_call: TRBJ1-2; v_call: TRBV9; cdr3_aa: CASSATGEGYGYTF; cdr3_nt: TGTGCCAGCAGCGCGACAGGGGAGGGTTATGGCTACACCTTC
d_call: TRBD2; clone_size: NA; j_call: TRBJ2-5; v_call: TRBV7-3; cdr3_aa: CASSLRGGETQYF; cdr3_nt: TGTGCCAGCAGCTTAAGGGGGGGTGAGACCCAGTACTTC
d_call: NA; clone_size: NA; j_call: TRBJ2-2; v_call: TRBV4-3; cdr3_aa: CASSQEKNTGELFF; cdr3_nt: TGCGCCAGCAGCCAAGAGAAGAACACCGGGGAGCTGTTTTTT
d_call: TRBD1; clone_size: NA; j_call: TRBJ1-1; v_call: TRBV25-1; cdr3_aa: CASSRQGRAFF; cdr3_nt: TGTGCCAGCAGTCGACAGGGGAGGGCTTTCTTT
d_call: TRBD1; clone_size: NA; j_call: TRBJ2-7; v_call: TRBV6-1; cdr3_aa: CASRNPGQGSDEQYF; cdr3_nt: TGTGCCAGCAGAAACCCGGGACAGGGTTCGGACGAGCAGTACTTC
d_call: NA; clone_size: NA; j_call: TRBJ2-7; v_call: TRBV11-3; cdr3_aa: CASSLVDSSYEQYF; cdr3_nt: TGTGCCAGCAGCTTAGTTGACAGCTCCTACGAGCAGTACTTC
d_call: NA; clone_size: NA; j_call: TRBJ2-1; v_call: TRBV5-4; cdr3_aa: CASSLGRLTHNEQFF; cdr3_nt: TGTGCCAGCAGCTTGGGGCGCCTAACTCACAATGAGCAGTTCTTC
d_call: NA; clone_size: NA; j_call: TRBJ1-4; v_call: TRBV5-1; cdr3_aa: CASSAQPGANEKLFF; cdr3_nt: TGCGCCAGCAGCGCACAACCGGGGGCTAATGAAAAACTGTTTTTT
d_call: TRBD1; clone_size: NA; j_call: TRBJ1-1; v_call: TRBV23-1; cdr3_aa: CASRLEDREEGNTEAFF; cdr3_nt: TGCGCCAGCCGCTTGGAAGACAGGGAGGAGGGGAACACTGAAGCTTTCTTT
d_call: TRBD1; clone_size: NA; j_call: TRBJ2-7; v_call: TRBV10-3; cdr3_aa: CAISESIGTGIIHEQYF; cdr3_nt: TGTGCCATCAGTGAGTCCATCGGGACAGGGATTATCCACGAGCAGTACTTC
d_call: NA; clone_size: NA; j_call: TRBJ2-1; v_call: TRBV6-5; cdr3_aa: CASSADYHAYNEQFF; cdr3_nt: TGTGCCAGCAGTGCCGACTACCACGCGTACAATGAGCAGTTCTTC
d_call: TRBD1; clone_size: many; j_call: TRBJ2-7; v_call: TRBV19; cdr3_aa: CASSMTWGQGASGQYF; cdr3_nt: TGTGCCAGTAGTATGACCTGGGGACAGGGGGCTTCGGGGCAGTACTTC
d_call: NA; clone_size: NA; j_call: TRBJ2-1; v_call: TRBV6-1; cdr3_aa: CASSAWRDAEQFF; cdr3_nt: TGTGCCAGCAGTGCGTGGCGGGATGCTGAGCAGTTCTTC
d_call: TRBD1; clone_size: NA; j_call: TRBJ2-3; v_call: TRBV7-2; cdr3_aa: CASSLVGFGTGETNTQYF; cdr3_nt: TGTGCCAGCAGCTTAGTCGGGTTCGGGACAGGGGAAACGAATACGCAGTATTTT
d_call: NA; clone_size: NA; j_call: TRBJ2-1; v_call: TRBV7-8; cdr3_aa: CASSPRTSSYNEQFF; cdr3_nt: TGTGCCAGCAGCCCCCGGACCAGCTCCTACAATGAGCAGTTCTTC
d_call: NA; clone_size: NA; j_call: TRBJ2-5; v_call: TRBV20-1; cdr3_aa: CSVVPQETQYF; cdr3_nt: TGCAGTGTCGTGCCGCAAGAGACCCAGTACTTC
d_call: TRBD2; clone_size: NA; j_call: TRBJ2-2; v_call: TRBV10-3; cdr3_aa: CAISSGGRFTGELFF; cdr3_nt: TGTGCCATCAGTAGCGGGGGCCGATTCACCGGGGAGCTGTTTTTT
d_call: NA; clone_size: NA; j_call: TRBJ1-5; v_call: TRBV19; cdr3_aa: CSGGVRDTSNQPQHF; cdr3_nt: TGCTCTGGGGGGGTTCGGGATACTAGCAATCAGCCCCAGCATTTT
d_call: NA; clone_size: once; j_call: TRBJ2-3; v_call: TRBV7-8; cdr3_aa: CASSPFTDTQYF; cdr3_nt: TGTGCCAGCAGCCCATTCACAGATACGCAGTATTTT
d_call: TRBD1; clone_size: NA; j_call: TRBJ1-4; v_call: TRBV30; cdr3_aa: CAWTQQGGGKLFF; cdr3_nt: TGTGCCTGGACACAGCAAGGGGGCGGGAAACTGTTTTTT
d_call: TRBD1; clone_size: NA; j_call: TRBJ1-1; v_call: TRBV19; cdr3_aa: CASSIRQGNTEAFF; cdr3_nt: TGTGCCAGTAGTATTAGACAGGGGAACACTGAAGCTTTCTTT
d_call: TRBD1; clone_size: once; j_call: TRBJ2-7; v_call: TRBV5-1; cdr3_aa: CASSLVGAGGYEQYF; cdr3_nt: TGCGCCAGCAGCTTGGTAGGTGCAGGGGGCTACGAGCAGTACTTC
d_call: TRBD2; clone_size: NA; j_call: TRBJ2-3; v_call: TRBV4-2; cdr3_aa: CASSQVPSGGADTQYF; cdr3_nt: TGTGCCAGCAGCCAAGTCCCTAGCGGGGGGGCAGATACGCAGTATTTT
d_call: NA; clone_size: few; j_call: TRBJ1-2; v_call: TRBV19; cdr3_aa: CASTLGFYGYTF; cdr3_nt: TGTGCCAGTACTTTGGGTTTCTATGGCTACACCTTC
d_call: NA; clone_size: NA; j_call: TRBJ2-3; v_call: TRBV5-1; cdr3_aa: CASSPVPSTDTQYF; cdr3_nt: TGCGCCAGCAGCCCCGTTCCTAGCACAGATACGCAGTATTTT
d_call: TRBD1; clone_size: NA; j_call: TRBJ2-6; v_call: TRBV15; cdr3_aa: CATRRQGTGANVLTF; cdr3_nt: TGTGCCACCAGGAGACAGGGGACTGGGGCCAACGTCCTGACTTTC
d_call: TRBD2; clone_size: few; j_call: TRBJ2-1; v_call: TRBV7-8; cdr3_aa: CASSLDSRLAGGAYNEQFF; cdr3_nt: TGTGCCAGCAGCTTAGATTCGAGACTAGCGGGGGGGGCCTACAATGAGCAGTTCTTC
d_call: TRBD2; clone_size: NA; j_call: TRBJ2-7; v_call: TRBV7-2; cdr3_aa: CASRPAGDEQYF; cdr3_nt: TGTGCCAGCAGGCCCGCGGGGGACGAGCAGTACTTC
d_call: NA; clone_size: NA; j_call: TRBJ1-1; v_call: TRBV19; cdr3_aa: CASSITGWGTEAFF; cdr3_nt: TGTGCCAGTAGTATTACAGGTTGGGGCACTGAAGCTTTCTTT
d_call: NA; clone_size: NA; j_call: TRBJ1-5; v_call: TRBV28; cdr3_aa: CASNRGGDQPQHF; cdr3_nt: TGTGCCAGCAATCGGGGAGGAGATCAGCCCCAGCATTTT
d_call: NA; clone_size: NA; j_call: TRBJ2-1; v_call: TRBV29-1; cdr3_aa: CSAVRLDEQFF; cdr3_nt: TGCAGCGCGGTCCGTCTCGATGAGCAGTTCTTC
d_call: TRBD1; clone_size: NA; j_call: TRBJ2-2; v_call: TRBV27; cdr3_aa: CASSRQGTIGELFF; cdr3_nt: TGTGCCAGCAGTCGACAGGGTACCATCGGGGAGCTGTTTTTT
d_call: NA; clone_size: NA; j_call: TRBJ1-4; v_call: TRBV7-9; cdr3_aa: CASSTTREGDEKLFF; cdr3_nt: TGTGCCAGCAGCACAACCCGGGAGGGAGATGAAAAACTGTTTTTT
d_call: TRBD1; clone_size: NA; j_call: TRBJ2-3; v_call: TRBV11-2; cdr3_aa: CASSPDRGRGTDTQYF; cdr3_nt: TGTGCCAGCAGCCCAGACAGGGGGCGAGGCACAGATACGCAGTATTTT
d_call: TRBD1; clone_size: NA; j_call: TRBJ1-2; v_call: TRBV5-1; cdr3_aa: CASSLGQGTMGYTF; cdr3_nt: TGCGCCAGCAGCTTGGGACAGGGAACGATGGGCTACACCTTC
d_call: TRBD2; clone_size: NA; j_call: TRBJ2-7; v_call: TRBV7-2; cdr3_aa: CASSSPIPGTSSYEQYF; cdr3_nt: TGTGCCAGCAGTTCACCAATTCCCGGGACTAGCTCCTACGAGCAGTACTTC
d_call: TRBD2; clone_size: NA; j_call: TRBJ2-3; v_call: TRBV19; cdr3_aa: CASSPRLAGGADTQYF; cdr3_nt: TGTGCCAGTAGTCCTAGACTAGCGGGGGGCGCAGATACGCAGTATTTT
d_call: TRBD1; clone_size: NA; j_call: TRBJ1-2; v_call: TRBV4-2; cdr3_aa: CASSQGTGAGRNYGYTF; cdr3_nt: TGTGCCAGCAGCCAAGGTACAGGGGCTGGGCGAAACTATGGCTACACCTTC
d_call: NA; clone_size: NA; j_call: TRBJ2-1; v_call: TRBV9; cdr3_aa: CASSVSLLAGDNEQFF; cdr3_nt: TGTGCCAGCAGCGTAAGTCTCCTAGCAGGGGACAATGAGCAGTTCTTC
d_call: NA; clone_size: once; j_call: TRBJ1-1; v_call: TRBV18; cdr3_aa: CASSPGQRPTEAFF; cdr3_nt: TGTGCCAGCTCACCAGGTCAACGTCCGACTGAAGCTTTCTTT
d_call: TRBD1; clone_size: NA; j_call: TRBJ1-4; v_call: TRBV7-9; cdr3_aa: CASSSQDRAPATNEKLFF; cdr3_nt: TGTGCCAGCAGCTCTCAAGACAGGGCCCCTGCAACTAATGAAAAACTGTTTTTT
d_call: NA; clone_size: NA; j_call: TRBJ2-2; v_call: TRBV11-3; cdr3_aa: CASSYRRVDTNTGELFF; cdr3_nt: TGTGCCAGCAGCTATAGGAGGGTGGACACGAACACCGGGGAGCTGTTTTTT
d_call: NA; clone_size: few; j_call: TRBJ2-1; v_call: TRBV2; cdr3_aa: CASKGGDSYNEQFF; cdr3_nt: TGTGCCAGCAAAGGCGGGGACTCCTACAATGAGCAGTTCTTC
d_call: NA; clone_size: NA; j_call: TRBJ1-1; v_call: TRBV6-5; cdr3_aa: CASSYRQKNTEAFF; cdr3_nt: TGTGCCAGCAGTTACCGGCAGAAGAACACTGAAGCTTTCTTT
d_call: TRBD2; clone_size: NA; j_call: TRBJ2-1; v_call: TRBV23-1; cdr3_aa: CASTGTSGGGSYNEQFF; cdr3_nt: TGCGCCAGCACCGGGACTAGCGGGGGTGGCTCCTACAATGAGCAGTTCTTC
d_call: TRBD2; clone_size: NA; j_call: TRBJ2-7; v_call: TRBV5-4; cdr3_aa: CASSLIAGGTYEQYF; cdr3_nt: TGTGCCAGCAGCTTAATAGCGGGGGGAACCTACGAGCAGTACTTC
d_call: NA; clone_size: NA; j_call: TRBJ1-3; v_call: TRBV6-1; cdr3_aa: CASSPGGIGNTIYF; cdr3_nt: TGTGCCAGCAGTCCGGGGGGAATTGGAAACACCATATATTTT
d_call: NA; clone_size: NA; j_call: TRBJ1-2; v_call: TRBV6-1; cdr3_aa: CASSESGIYGYTF; cdr3_nt: TGTGCCAGCAGTGAGTCCGGGATCTATGGCTACACCTTC
d_call: TRBD1; clone_size: once; j_call: TRBJ2-5; v_call: TRBV19; cdr3_aa: CASSTIPWTGQTRETQYF; cdr3_nt: TGTGCCAGTAGTACAATCCCCTGGACAGGGCAAACGCGAGAGACCCAGTACTTC